This TCR beta chain emerged from a study of T-cell reconstitution after alpha-beta-depleted transplantation in children. Study-level results: In patients about two months after transplant, alpha-beta T cells reportedly arose from several hundred expanded graft clones. There were some patients whose high TCRbeta diversity at day 60 came from surviving recipient T cells and thymic progenitors. Counts and diversity of T cells one year after transplant came mostly from newly produced T cells.

This clonotype showed up just a few times. The antigen remains undetermined. Unique molecular identifiers featured in how the TCRbeta library was prepared. Using its own MiXCR run on the PCR reads, TCRdb lists one record per CDR3 protein. In the table there are some 80,000 distinct CDR3 sequences, approximately 18% of which are singletons. Sequencing was performed on PBMCs, mostly from graft donor cells, taken 360 days after TCRalphabeta/CD19-depleted stem cell transplant. This sequence was found in a male patient between 2 and 15 years old who had a stem cell transplant for acute lymphoblastic leukemia, so the T cells may come from the graft donor.

CDR3 DNA sequence: TGTGTCACCGCCCCCCATTGGGAGCTCTCCTACAATGAGCAGTTCTTC. Its protein product is CVTAPHWELSYNEQFF. The V and J genes are TRBV10-3 and TRBJ2-1; D may be TRBD2 (5 bases). The germline V gene has CDR1 ENHRY and CDR2 SYGVKD. The CDR3 sequence is 16 residues long.